The T cell receptor (beta chain) described here comes from a study of CXCR3-negative and CXCR3-positive naive CD8 T cells. The V gene's germline CDR1 is SQVTM and CDR2 ANQGSEA. The CDR3 has 11 amino acids. Study results and caveats: Naive cells with CXCR3 showed TRB CDR3s that were more hydrophobic than those in CXCR3-negative naive cells.

About this clonotype: Its antigen remains unknown.

TRB cDNA libraries were made by UMI-labeled 5' RACE. TCRdb reprocessed the 5' RACE reads and keeps a single row for each CDR3 protein, giving no DNA. The record lists around 45,000 distinct CDR3 sequences, of which the ten most abundant hold roughly 1.4%. The V call is TRBV29-1, the J call TRBJ1-2; TCRdb's assignment of TRBD1 cannot be checked, as there is no DNA. This TCR was recovered from a human donor in good health. Some clones in this sample may be carry-over from other donors' samples. Input material: naive CXCR3- CD8+ T cells from blood. Subset defined: CD45RO-CCR7+CD27+CD95- naive CD8+ T cells lacking CXCR3 (TNR3-). CDR3 sequence: CSVDQGSGYTF.